Listed below are T cell receptor beta chains from one sample, sequenced in a study of blood T cell repertoires in COVID-19. Generated by immunoSEQ multiplex PCR, the TCRdb table keeps only in-frame clones and is missing some. The sample lists about 110,000 clones, 84% occurring once. The sequencing input was peripheral blood. These TCRs come from a human donor in a cohort sampled during active COVID-19. Both conserved end residues are part of each CDR3. Each record gives: V gene, D gene, J gene, CDR3 protein. D genes are given only for firm matches.

V gene: TRBV4-2; D gene: -; J gene: TRBJ2-7; CDR3 protein: CASSQEGAQHRLSSYEQYF
V gene: TRBV4-1; D gene: -; J gene: TRBJ1-2; CDR3 protein: CASSPGGFGYTF
V gene: TRBV7-9; D gene: TRBD2; J gene: TRBJ2-3; CDR3 protein: CASSPGTSGSTDTQYF
V gene: TRBV7-8; D gene: -; J gene: TRBJ1-5; CDR3 protein: CASSQQGLSNQPQHF
V gene: TRBV5-1; D gene: -; J gene: TRBJ2-7; CDR3 protein: CASSLVRGGVYEQYF
V gene: TRBV27; D gene: TRBD1; J gene: TRBJ2-2; CDR3 protein: CASSYRGPPDSGELFF
V gene: TRBV25-1; D gene: -; J gene: TRBJ1-3; CDR3 protein: CASSDGRAGNTIYF
V gene: TRBV7-8; D gene: -; J gene: TRBJ2-7; CDR3 protein: CASSSTVSYEQYF
V gene: TRBV7-2; D gene: -; J gene: TRBJ1-1; CDR3 protein: CASSLEDFRRAFF
V gene: TRBV6-1; D gene: TRBD1; J gene: TRBJ1-5; CDR3 protein: CASSDIRTGAGQPQHF
V gene: TRBV7-6; D gene: -; J gene: TRBJ1-6; CDR3 protein: CASSSTGNSPLHF
V gene: TRBV5-1; D gene: TRBD2; J gene: TRBJ2-3; CDR3 protein: CASTLAGVYLDTDTQYF
V gene: TRBV9; D gene: -; J gene: TRBJ2-2; CDR3 protein: CASSPTGYTGELFF
V gene: TRBV4-3; D gene: TRBD2; J gene: TRBJ2-1; CDR3 protein: CASSQSYGGLKPEQFF
V gene: TRBV6-2/TRBV6-3; D gene: TRBD2; J gene: TRBJ2-3; CDR3 protein: CASSSSGTLWDTQYF
V gene: TRBV11-2; D gene: -; J gene: TRBJ2-1; CDR3 protein: CASSTEGHNEQFF
V gene: TRBV19; D gene: -; J gene: TRBJ1-5; CDR3 protein: CASKDQGNQPQHF
V gene: TRBV29-1; D gene: -; J gene: TRBJ2-7; CDR3 protein: CSVAPRLGGSYEQYF
V gene: TRBV19; D gene: TRBD1; J gene: TRBJ1-3; CDR3 protein: CASSIGTGGHSSGNTIYF
V gene: TRBV18; D gene: -; J gene: TRBJ2-7; CDR3 protein: CASSPPALLYEQYF
V gene: TRBV5-4; D gene: TRBD2; J gene: TRBJ2-1; CDR3 protein: CASSLGLAGVAEQFF
V gene: TRBV11-2; D gene: -; J gene: TRBJ2-3; CDR3 protein: CASSSQSLYTDTQYF
V gene: TRBV3-1/TRBV3-2; D gene: TRBD1; J gene: TRBJ1-1; CDR3 protein: CASSQGGQGGSEAFF
V gene: TRBV6-2/TRBV6-3; D gene: TRBD1; J gene: TRBJ2-7; CDR3 protein: CASSRNPGTGAYEQYF
V gene: TRBV7-2; D gene: -; J gene: TRBJ2-7; CDR3 protein: CASSQVGGDEQYF